What follows are 20 T cell receptor beta chains derived from one specimen sequenced in a study of human T cells and chemical hapten exposure. Each CDR3 protein gets one entry after TCRdb re-called the RACE reads with MiXCR. Among about 340,000 distinct CDR3 sequences listed, about 7% were seen once. Time point indicated: patch test 1, 2 weeks after DPC sensitization. The treatment denotes: therapeutic diphenylcyclopropenone sensitization with weekly scalp DPC. The sample consisted of whole blood, taken in connection with sensitization to the hapten diphenylcyclopropenone (DPC). The receptors stem from a woman under 30 with alopecia areata. Some clones in this sample may be carry-over from other donors' samples.

Only a few counts were recorded for this clonotype. CDR3 amino acids: CASSGQAGLADTQYF. Written as DNA, the CDR3 is TGTGCCAGCAGTGGGCAAGCGGGGTTGGCAGATACGCAGTATTTT. This chain joins TRBV2 and TRBJ2-3, with 7 bases fitting TRBD2. There are 15 residues in the CDR3. V shed 4 bases and J 4 bases; nucleotides not matched to a gene: 8. CDR1 and CDR2 (germline): SNHLY, FYNNEI. Full variable domain (rest looked up from reference TRBV2 and TRBJ2-3): EPEVTQTPSHQVTQMGQEVILRCVPISNHLYFYWYRQILGQKVEFLVSFYNNEISEKSEIFDDQFSVERPDGSNFTLKIRSTKLEDSAMYFCASSGQAGLADTQYFGPGTRLTVL.

The table lists this clonotype with many counts. This rearrangement joins TRBV7-2 to TRBJ2-1; either TRBD1 or TRBD2 may supply D (5 bases each). V was cut by 2 bases and J by 9 bases, with 11 bases left in between. Germline V gives CDR1 SGHTA, CDR2 FQGNSA. The CDR3 length is 13 residues. The CDR3 here is CASSLQGEGEQFF. As DNA, the CDR3 is TGTGCCAGCAGCTTACAGGGTGAGGGTGAGCAGTTCTTC.

The rearrangement links TRBV6-6 to TRBJ1-2; D is undetermined. The length of the CDR3 is 14 residues. CDR1 is MNHNY and CDR2 is SVGAGI in the germline V gene (reference sequence). Trimming took off 0 bases at V and 3 bases at J, with 8 bases between the two ends. The CDR3 loop is CASSYSENYYGYTF. The CDR3 region has the DNA TGTGCCAGCAGTTACTCAGAGAATTACTATGGCTACACCTTC.

There are many counts of this clonotype. The chain combines TRBV10-3 with TRBJ2-3; no definite D call. There are 14 residues in the CDR3. V was clipped by 3 bases and J by 0 bases, with 7 bases between them. Germline V gene sequence: CDR1 ENHRY, CDR2 SYGVKD. In nucleotides, the CDR3 is TGTGCCATCAGTGAAGTGAGTAGCACAGATACGCAGTATTTT. This gives the protein CAISEVSSTDTQYF.

This sequence joins TRBV7-9 and TRBJ2-6, with 8 bases fitting TRBD1. V shed 5 bases, J shed 3 bases, and the junction held 12 bases outside the gene matches. The germline V gene has CDR1 SEHNR and CDR2 FQNEAQ (reference sequence). The CDR3 has 18 residues. This CDR3 is CASSRYSGQAGGANVLTF. Written as DNA, the CDR3 is TGTGCCAGCAGCCGTTATTCGGGACAGGCCGGTGGGGCCAACGTCCTGACTTTC.

This clonotype was seen a few times. CDR3 nucleotide sequence: TGTGCCAGCAGCCCCCCCGGGAGGGGAAGACTCACAGATACGCAGTATTTT. It translates to CASSPPGRGRLTDTQYF. V usage is TRBV6-2 or TRBV6-3 and J usage is TRBJ2-3, with 8 bases matching TRBD2. Germline V gene lookup returns CDR1 MNHEY and CDR2 SVGEGT. V gave up 6 bases and J gave up 2 bases; unmatched junction bases: 13. CDR3 length: 17 amino acids.

The sample holds a few counts of this clonotype. The rearrangement links TRBV4-3 to TRBJ2-5, with D possibly matching TRBD1 (6 bases). The CDR3 totals 15 residues. Trimming cost V 0 bases and J 2 bases, with 10 bases left between them. Germline V gene lookup returns CDR1 LGHNA and CDR2 YSLEER. CDR3 sequence: CASSQELQGQETQYF. CDR3 in DNA: TGCGCCAGCAGCCAAGAGTTGCAGGGGCAAGAGACCCAGTACTTC.

This clonotype showed up just a few times. The V and J genes are TRBV20-1 and TRBJ1-1; weak D call: TRBD1 (5 bases). The germline CDR1 and CDR2 sequences are DFQATT and SNEGSKA (reference sequence). The V end lost 1 base, the J end lost 3 bases, and 21 bases lay between the germline ends. The CDR3 length is 17 residues. The CDR3 sequence is CSARALAWGNRDTEAFF. In DNA form, the CDR3 reads TGCAGTGCTAGAGCCTTGGCCTGGGGCAACCGGGACACTGAAGCTTTCTTT.

V and J are TRBV6-6 and TRBJ1-5; 9 bases align to TRBD1. The CDR3 is 15 residues long. V gave up 2 bases and J gave up 5 bases; unmatched junction bases: 4. Germline lookup yields CDR1 MNHNY and CDR2 SVGAGI (reference sequence). This CDR3 reads CASSYGTGRDQPQHF. As DNA, the CDR3 is TGTGCCAGCAGTTACGGGACAGGGAGGGATCAGCCCCAGCATTTT.

This clonotype was counted between two and nine times. The chain recombines TRBV5-1 with TRBJ2-7, with TRBD1 identical over 7 bases. Germline V CDR1 and CDR2: SGHRS, YFSETQ. The trim removed 3 bases at V and 3 bases at J, leaving 9 bases unmatched. CDR3 length: 15 amino acids. This chain's CDR3 is CASSSPTGMHYEQYF. The CDR3 nucleotides read TGCGCCAGCAGCTCCCCGACAGGGATGCACTACGAGCAGTACTTC.

A few counts support this clonotype. The rearrangement links TRBV9 to TRBJ2-7; D is perhaps TRBD1 (5 bases). The length of the CDR3 is 14 residues. CDR1 and CDR2 (germline): SGDLS, YYNGEE. V was cut by 0 bases and J by 0 bases, with 7 bases left in between. Written as DNA, the CDR3 is TGTGCCAGCAGCGTAGGCAGGGCCTCCTACGAGCAGTACTTC. It specifies CASSVGRASYEQYF.

This clonotype has a count of ten or more. The chain has TRBV3-1 and TRBJ2-5, with 7 nucleotides matching TRBD2. Germline V lookup: CDR1 LGHDT, CDR2 YNNKEL (reference sequence). The CDR3 has 18 amino acids. V lost 5 bases, J lost 0 bases, and 15 bases stayed unmatched. CDR3 coding DNA: TGTGCCAGCAGCAGGGCGTCCAGCGGGGCGAACGACCAAGAGACCCAGTACTTC. This translates into CASSRASSGANDQETQYF.

This chain connects TRBV5-5 to TRBJ1-5; weak D call: TRBD1 (6 bases). Germline loops: CDR1 SGHKS, CDR2 YYEKEE (reference sequence). Trimming stripped 3 bases from V and 0 bases from J, with 16 bases between. The CDR3 covers 17 residues. The CDR3 protein is CASSSYGTPYSNQPQHF. The CDR3 DNA sequence: TGTGCCAGCAGCTCTTACGGGACACCTTATAGCAATCAGCCCCAGCATTTT.

Many counts were recorded for this clonotype. The chain links TRBV19 to TRBJ2-3; D is perhaps TRBD1 (6 bases). Trimming cost V 3 bases and J 6 bases, with 13 bases left between them. The CDR3 spans 14 residues. CDR1 and CDR2 from the germline V gene are LNHDA and SQIVND (reference sequence). The CDR3 spells CASSIGSGADTQYF. CDR3 nucleotide sequence: TGTGCCAGTAGTATTGGTTCAGGGGCGGATACGCAGTATTTT.

This clonotype was counted between two and nine times. V and J are TRBV4-3 and TRBJ1-2; D call uncertain. V lost 4 bases, J lost 0 bases, and 12 bases lay in between. Germline lookup yields CDR1 LGHNA and CDR2 YSLEER. The CDR3 is made up of 15 amino acids. The CDR3 DNA reads TGCGCCAGCAGCCTCCATATAAATACTAACTATGGCTACACCTTC. It translates to CASSLHINTNYGYTF.

This chain joins TRBV28 and TRBJ1-2; D is unclear. CDR1 is MDHEN, CDR2 SYDVKM, per germline. Trimming took off 1 base at V and 1 base at J, with 10 bases between the two ends. The CDR3 is 15 residues long. CDR3 amino acids: CASSLSPEDNYGYTF. As DNA, the CDR3 is TGTGCCAGCAGTTTATCCCCAGAGGATAACTATGGCTACACCTTC.

Many counts were recorded for this clonotype. The J gene is TRBJ2-3, the V gene TRBV9; possibly TRBD1 for D (6 bases). The length of the CDR3 is 15 residues. The germline V gene encodes CDR1 SGDLS and CDR2 YYNGEE. Deletions cut 4 bases from V and 0 bases from J, with 12 bases between. CDR3 sequence reads: CASSPGTRSTDTQYF. The CDR3 bases are TGTGCCAGCAGCCCCGGGACACGAAGCACAGATACGCAGTATTTT.

Ten or more counts support this clonotype. The chain couples TRBV12-3 or TRBV12-4 to TRBJ1-5, with D maybe TRBD1 (5 bases). The ends were cut back, 5 bases at V and 7 bases at J, with 12 bases in the middle. The CDR3 runs 13 residues. CDR3 nucleotide sequence: TGTGCCAGCAGTCTCAGGGTTCGACAGCCCCAGCATTTT. Protein: CASSLRVRQPQHF.

This clonotype has at least ten counts. The chain combines TRBV6-2 or TRBV6-3 with TRBJ2-3; 10 positions match TRBD2. Unmatched junction bases numbered 11, after V lost 10 bases and J lost 7 bases. Germline CDR1 and CDR2: MNHEY and SVGEGT. The CDR3 loop spans 14 amino acids. The CDR3: CATERGGQGYTQYF. CDR3 bases: TGTGCCACCGAGCGGGGGGGCCAAGGGTATACGCAGTATTTT.

This clonotype has just a few counts. The chain carries TRBV5-6 and TRBJ1-2; D not resolved. The CDR3 runs to 13 residues. The germline CDR1 and CDR2 sequences are SGHDT and YYEEEE. V lost 3 bases and J 4 bases, leaving 10 bases between the germline ends. CDR3 sequence: CASSWFVGYGYTF. DNA of the CDR3: TGTGCCAGCAGCTGGTTCGTAGGCTATGGCTACACCTTC. The whole variable domain, filled in from reference TRBV5-6 and TRBJ1-2, reads DAGVTQSPTHLIKTRGQQVTLRCSPKSGHDTVSWYQQALGQGPQFIFQYYEEEERQRGNFPDRFSGHQFPNYSSELNVNALLLGDSALYLCASSWFVGYGYTFGSGTRLTVV.